Reported below is one T cell receptor beta chain. TCRdb redid the calling of the 5' RACE reads with MiXCR, one entry per CDR3 protein. Found here are some 350,000 distinct CDR3 sequences, approximately 10% of them singletons; the top ten hold roughly 18%. This entry belongs to a study of T cells after yellow fever vaccination. Germline V gene data show CDR1 as MDHEN and CDR2 as SYDVKM. The V gene lost 2 bases and the J gene lost 7 bases, with 11 bases spanning the gap. This CDR3 contains 14 residues. This TCR derives from a man aged 18 to 30 who received the YFV17D yellow fever vaccine. The specimen was PBMCs, collected on the day of the first yellow fever vaccination. The chain carries TRBV28 and TRBJ1-4; D may be TRBD1 (5 bases). The CDR3 region is CASSLAGRSEKLFF. CDR3 DNA: TGTGCCAGCAGTTTAGCGGGGCGGAGTGAAAAACTGTTTTTT.